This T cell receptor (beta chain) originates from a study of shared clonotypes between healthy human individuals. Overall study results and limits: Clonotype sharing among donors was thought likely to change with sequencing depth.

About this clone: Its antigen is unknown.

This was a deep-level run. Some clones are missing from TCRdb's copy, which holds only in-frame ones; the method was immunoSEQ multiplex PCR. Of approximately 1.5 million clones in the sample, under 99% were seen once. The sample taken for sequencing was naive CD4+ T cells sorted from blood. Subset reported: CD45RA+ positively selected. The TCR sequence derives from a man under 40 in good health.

In DNA, the CDR3 is TGTGCCAGCGGACGACTAGCGGGAGAAGATACGCAGTATTTT. This translates into CASGRLAGEDTQYF. This chain connects TRBV28 to TRBJ2-3; TRBD2 matches 12 bases. Germline CDR1 reads MDHEN; CDR2 reads SYDVKM. The V segment lost 8 bases and the J segment 5 bases; nucleotides outside the gene matches: 5. This CDR3 spans 14 amino acids.